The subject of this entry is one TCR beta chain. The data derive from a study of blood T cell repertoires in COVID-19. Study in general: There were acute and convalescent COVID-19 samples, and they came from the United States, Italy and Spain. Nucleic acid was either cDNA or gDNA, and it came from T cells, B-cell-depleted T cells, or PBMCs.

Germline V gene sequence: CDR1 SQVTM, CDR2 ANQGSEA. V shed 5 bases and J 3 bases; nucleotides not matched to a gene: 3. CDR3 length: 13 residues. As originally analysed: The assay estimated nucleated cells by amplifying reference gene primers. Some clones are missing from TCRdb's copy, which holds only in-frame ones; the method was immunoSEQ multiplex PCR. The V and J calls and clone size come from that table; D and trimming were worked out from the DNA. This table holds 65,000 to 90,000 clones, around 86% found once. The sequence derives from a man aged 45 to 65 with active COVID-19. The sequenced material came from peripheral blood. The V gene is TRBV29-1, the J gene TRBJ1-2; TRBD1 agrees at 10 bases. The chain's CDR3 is CSVWTGGDYGYTF. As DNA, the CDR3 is TGCAGCGTTTGGACAGGGGGGGACTATGGCTACACCTTC.